Following are 8 T cell receptor beta chains from one sample sequenced in a study of blood T cell repertoires in COVID-19 (dated by TCRdb to the early 2020s). Library creation used the immunoSEQ multiplex PCR assay. In its TCRdb copy, this immuneACCESS table keeps in-frame sequences only and misses some clones. Where compared with another copy, unresolved V genes explain less than half of these, and the others have no known cause. The sample has fewer than 250,000 clones on record, about 83% of them singletons. Under 4% of the sample is in the top ten clones. The source material was PBMCs or T cells enriched from blood (not recorded which). These receptors were obtained from a young woman who had been exposed to COVID-19.

This clone was seen once. V and J are TRBV19 and TRBJ1-1; 7 positions agree with TRBD1. Trimming took 5 bases from V and 0 from J; bases not matched to a gene: 9. Germline loops: CDR1 LNHDA, CDR2 SQIVND (reference sequence). This CDR3 comprises 16 residues. The CDR3 sequence: CASSPGQERMNTEAFF. The DNA for the CDR3 is TGTGCCAGTAGTCCCGGACAGGAACGGATGAACACTGAAGCTTTCTTT.

V gene TRBV7-2 combines with J gene TRBJ1-2; 9 bases match TRBD1. V shed 11 bases, J shed 3 bases, and the junction held 1 base outside the gene matches. There are 11 residues in the CDR3. Germline values: CDR1 SGHTA, CDR2 FQGNSA. The CDR3 DNA reads TGTGCCGGGACAGGGTACTATGGCTACACCTTC. It yields the protein CAGTGYYGYTF.

The chain couples TRBV27 to TRBJ2-7; TRBD1 matches at 7 bases. This CDR3 spans 16 amino acids. Germline V gene sequence: CDR1 MNHEY, CDR2 SMNVEV (reference sequence). V was clipped by 2 bases and J by 4 bases; unmatched bases: 11. The CDR3 sequence is CASSLGNRGKRYEQYF. The CDR3, as DNA: TGTGCCAGCAGTTTAGGGAACAGGGGAAAGAGGTACGAGCAGTACTTC.

The chain couples TRBV7-8 to TRBJ1-1, with a tentative D call TRBD1 (6 bases). The V and J ends lost 1 base and 3 bases respectively, with 15 bases between them. This CDR3 is 16 amino acids long. Per the germline V gene, CDR1 is SGHVS and CDR2 is FQNEAQ. This CDR3 reads CASSLEPGRGYTEAFF. In DNA, the CDR3 is TGTGCCAGCAGCTTAGAGCCAGGGAGGGGGTACACTGAAGCTTTCTTT.

The chain has TRBV7-9 and TRBJ1-1; 7 bases are a match to TRBD1. CDR3 length equals 15 residues. CDR1 SEHNR and CDR2 FQNEAQ come from the germline V gene (reference sequence). The V segment lost 5 bases and the J segment 0 bases; nucleotides outside the gene matches: 6. The chain's CDR3 is CASSPRQGMNTEAFF. The CDR3 bases are TGTGCCAGCAGCCCCCGACAGGGTATGAACACTGAAGCTTTCTTT.

This clone was picked up one time. This sequence joins TRBV10-1 and TRBJ1-1; TRBD1 aligns across 7 bases. This CDR3 has 15 residues. V was clipped by 3 bases and J by 5 bases; unmatched bases: 9. Looked up from germline, CDR1 is WNHNN and CDR2 is SYGVQD (reference sequence). The CDR3 nucleotides read TGCGCCAGCAGTGAAGCTAGACAGGGTTGGACTGAAGCTTTCTTT. As protein: CASSEARQGWTEAFF.

This clone appeared a single time. The CDR3 coding sequence is TGCGCCAGCAGCCAAGAACCTAGCGGGGCGAACACCGGGGAGCTGTTTTTT. Its translation: CASSQEPSGANTGELFF. The chain combines TRBV4-1 with TRBJ2-2; 9 bases match TRBD2. The CDR3 is 17 residues long. Germline CDR1 MGHRA, CDR2 YSYEKL. V lost 0 bases and J lost 0; bases outside the gene matches: 2.

This chain uses TRBV14 with TRBJ1-1, with 8 positions matching TRBD1. The trim removed 5 bases at V and 6 bases at J, leaving 8 bases unmatched. The CDR3 spans 14 residues. CDR1 is SGHDN and CDR2 is FVKESK in the germline V gene. DNA for the CDR3: TGTGCCAGCAGCTTACAGGGGGTGGGCCCTGAAGCTTTCTTT. As protein: CASSLQGVGPEAFF.